The rows below give T cell receptor beta chains drawn from one sample of a study of T cells in Graves' hyperthyroidism and ophthalmopathy. From the multiplex PCR reads, TCRdb called clonotypes with MiXCR, one entry per CDR3 protein. The sample holds about 380,000 distinct CDR3 sequences, less than 20% seen once. What was sequenced was blood. The receptors stem from a man younger than 35 with Graves' ophthalmopathy. Each CDR3 is given with its conserved first and last residue. D genes are given only for firm matches. Clone size appears in some rows only: once, few, many, or a class for an expanded clone.

many	TRBV20-1	TRBD1	TRBJ1-3	CSARDGQGPIYF	TGCAGTGCTAGAGATGGACAGGGGCCCATATATTTT
many	TRBV7-2	NA	TRBJ2-5	CASSLEAGAQETQYF	TGTGCCAGCAGCTTAGAGGCCGGGGCTCAAGAGACCCAGTACTTC
many	TRBV7-2	TRBD1	TRBJ1-2	CASSLKQGAGGYTF	TGTGCCAGCAGCTTAAAGCAGGGGGCGGGTGGCTACACCTTC
many	TRBV7-2	NA	TRBJ2-5	CASSFNRETQYF	TGTGCCAGCAGCTTCAACCGCGAGACCCAGTACTTC
few	TRBV11-2	NA	TRBJ2-5	CASSYHTRDQPETQYF	TGTGCCAGCAGCTACCACACGAGGGACCAGCCAGAGACCCAGTACTTC
many	TRBV7-9	NA	TRBJ1-1	CASRYQGNTEAFF	TGTGCCAGCAGATACCAGGGGAACACTGAAGCTTTCTTT
NA	TRBV24-1	NA	TRBJ1-5	CATSDRDRNQPQHF	TGTGCCACCAGTGACCGCGACAGGAATCAGCCCCAGCATTTT
NA	TRBV3-1	NA	TRBJ2-2	CASSQEGAGATGELFF	TGTGCCAGCAGCCAAGAAGGGGCAGGGGCCACCGGGGAGCTGTTTTTT
NA	TRBV4-1	TRBD2	TRBJ2-3	CASSRLAGFQDTQYF	TGCGCCAGCAGCCGACTAGCGGGGTTTCAGGATACGCAGTATTTT
few	TRBV10-2	TRBD2	TRBJ2-3	CASKPPATSGGATDTQYF	TGCGCCAGCAAACCCCCCGCGACTAGCGGGGGGGCAACAGATACGCAGTATTTT
few	TRBV6-8	TRBD1	TRBJ1-1	CACRDRGMNTEAFF	TGTGCCTGTCGGGACAGGGGAATGAACACTGAAGCTTTCTTT
NA	TRBV18	TRBD1	TRBJ1-5	CASSPRRDRDQPQHF	TGTGCCAGCTCACCCAGGCGGGACAGGGATCAGCCCCAGCATTTT
NA	TRBV7-3	NA	TRBJ2-1	CASSPLTTSYNEQFF	TGTGCCAGCAGCCCCCTGACGACTAGCTACAATGAGCAGTTCTTC
many	TRBV13	NA	TRBJ1-1	CASSLTQGGTEAFF	TGTGCCAGCAGCTTAACACAGGGAGGCACTGAAGCTTTCTTT
many	TRBV5-6	TRBD2	TRBJ2-7	CASSPRGSGGRYEQYF	TGTGCCAGCAGTCCGAGGGGTAGCGGGGGCCGATACGAGCAGTACTTC
few	TRBV18	NA	TRBJ2-7	CASSPSRVVLDEQYF	TGTGCCAGCTCACCAAGCAGGGTGGTCCTGGACGAGCAGTACTTC
few	TRBV7-9	TRBD1	TRBJ1-4	CASSLPGQGTNEKLFF	TGTGCCAGCAGCTTGCCGGGACAGGGCACTAATGAAAAACTGTTTTTT
NA	TRBV25-1	NA	TRBJ2-7	CASSEYRKGSEQYF	TGTGCCAGCAGTGAGTACCGGAAGGGGAGCGAGCAGTACTTC
many	TRBV2	NA	TRBJ2-4	CASRAGYNIQYF	TGTGCCAGCAGGGCGGGGTACAACATTCAGTACTTC
many	TRBV20-1	NA	TRBJ2-7	CSASSPNMYEQYF	TGCAGTGCTAGCAGCCCCAACATGTACGAGCAGTACTTC
many	TRBV10-1	NA	TRBJ1-1	CASSESRTANSEAFF	TGCGCCAGCAGTGAGTCCCGGACAGCCAATTCTGAAGCTTTCTTT
few	TRBV19	NA	TRBJ1-1	CASSNRPQNTEAFF	TGTGCCAGTAGTAACCGTCCCCAGAACACTGAAGCTTTCTTT
NA	TRBV5-6	TRBD2	TRBJ2-1	CASSLYASGGNEQFF	TGTGCCAGCAGCTTGTATGCTAGCGGGGGTAATGAGCAGTTCTTC
NA	TRBV4-1	NA	TRBJ2-7	CASSQRPDFEQYF	TGCGCCAGCAGCCAACGACCGGATTTCGAGCAGTACTTC
many	TRBV28	NA	TRBJ1-1	CASSSHMNTEAFF	TGTGCCAGCAGTTCCCATATGAACACTGAAGCTTTCTTT
NA	TRBV7-7	TRBD2	TRBJ2-1	CASSPGLDQEQFF	TGTGCTAGCAGCCCGGGACTAGATCAGGAGCAGTTCTTC
few	TRBV5-1	NA	TRBJ1-6	CASTPTGTSGSPLHF	TGCGCCAGCACCCCGACGGGGACTTCAGGTTCACCCCTCCACTTT
many	TRBV11-2	TRBD1	TRBJ2-3	CASSGRDSLDTQYF	TGTGCCAGCAGCGGACGGGACAGCCTAGATACGCAGTATTTT
many	TRBV6-2/TRBV6-3	NA	TRBJ2-2	CASKGAGVDTGELFF	TGTGCCAGCAAGGGCGCCGGGGTGGACACCGGGGAGCTGTTTTTT
few	TRBV9	NA	TRBJ1-5	CASSASVGQPQHF	TGTGCCAGCAGCGCTTCGGTCGGACAGCCCCAGCATTTT
many	TRBV20-1	TRBD1	TRBJ2-7	CSARETGGSYEQYF	TGCAGTGCTAGGGAAACAGGGGGCTCCTACGAGCAGTACTTC
few	TRBV28	NA	TRBJ2-2	CASSFAGANTGELFF	TGTGCCAGCAGTTTCGCAGGGGCGAACACCGGGGAGCTGTTTTTT